Listed below are T cell receptor beta chains from one sample, sequenced in a study of T cells in localized non-small cell lung cancer. Profiling relied on immunoSEQ multiplex PCR, and the TCRdb table lists in-frame clones only, not all of them. This sample has over a thousand clones, with 20% to 30% found just once. The source material was lung tumor tissue, sampled before any cancer treatment. Receptor source: a woman between 40 and 69 years old with stage II lung adenocarcinoma. Each CDR3 is given with its conserved first and last residue. A D gene is named only where the DNA matches it firmly. Some rows have no size entry. The others give once, few or many, or a class for an expanded clone.

CDR3aa,CDR3nt,j_gene,abundance,v_gene,d_gene
CATSALRDLAEQFF,TGTGCCACCAGCGCGCTCCGGGACCTAGCCGAGCAGTTCTTC,TRBJ2-1,.,TRBV15,.
CSAVRGAPLVSYEQYF,TGCAGCGCCGTTAGGGGGGCCCCACTAGTCTCCTACGAGCAGTACTTC,TRBJ2-7,.,TRBV29-1,.
CAWGTGGTSNYGYTF,TGTGCCTGGGGGACAGGGGGAACCTCTAACTATGGCTACACCTTC,TRBJ1-2,.,TRBV30,TRBD1
CASSLNSGYTEAFF,TGTGCCAGCAGCTTAAACAGCGGATACACTGAAGCTTTCTTT,TRBJ1-1,.,TRBV11-3,.
CASNHLAGGTDTQYF,TGTGCCAGCAACCACTTAGCGGGTGGCACAGATACGCAGTATTTT,TRBJ2-3,.,TRBV28,TRBD2
CASSMAGPSYEQYF,TGTGCCAGTAGTATGGCGGGTCCCTCCTACGAGCAGTACTTC,TRBJ2-7,.,TRBV19,.
CASSPDLTTPLHF,TGTGCCAGCTCACCTGACCTCACGACACCCCTCCACTTT,TRBJ1-6,few,TRBV18,.
CASSLTGQWVDEQFF,TGTGCCAGCAGTTTAACAGGACAGTGGGTAGATGAGCAGTTCTTC,TRBJ2-1,few,TRBV28,.
CASSEAADRGQPQHF,TGTGCCAGCAGTGAAGCAGCGGACAGGGGTCAGCCCCAGCATTTT,TRBJ1-5,.,TRBV6-1,TRBD1
CSGRGSSYNEQFF,TGCAGCGGAAGGGGCAGCTCCTACAATGAGCAGTTCTTC,TRBJ2-1,.,TRBV29-1,.
CASSLDFRRRTSEAFF,TGTGCCAGCAGCTTAGACTTCCGACGAAGAACCAGTGAAGCTTTCTTT,TRBJ1-1,.,TRBV11-3,.
CASSPKQGREQYF,TGTGCCAGCTCACCGAAACAGGGTCGCGAGCAGTACTTC,TRBJ2-7,few,TRBV18,.
CTSSQETGQYEQYF,TGCACCAGCAGCCAAGAGACAGGACAATACGAGCAGTACTTC,TRBJ2-7,.,TRBV1,.
CASSPRSLGGDTEAFF,TGTGCCAGCTCACCACGTAGCTTAGGGGGGGACACTGAAGCTTTCTTT,TRBJ1-1,.,TRBV18,.
CASSKGLAIYNEQFF,TGTGCCAGCAGCAAAGGACTAGCGATCTACAATGAGCAGTTCTTC,TRBJ2-1,.,TRBV28,TRBD2
CASSYSGFLVETQYF,TGTGCCAGCAGTTACTCAGGGTTTTTAGTGGAGACCCAGTACTTC,TRBJ2-5,.,TRBV6-8,.
CASSLAGGGTDTQYF,TGTGCCAGCAGTCTAGCGGGGGGGGGCACAGATACGCAGTATTTT,TRBJ2-3,few,TRBV6-8,TRBD2
CASSQRIPSRLNSNQPQHF,TGTGCCAGCAGTCAAAGGATTCCCAGTAGGTTGAATAGCAATCAGCCCCAGCATTTT,TRBJ1-5,.,TRBV28,.
CASSLRPNTGELFF,TGTGCCAGCAGCTTACGTCCGAACACCGGGGAGCTGTTTTTT,TRBJ2-2,few,TRBV11-3,.
CAWSPGTDTQYF,TGTGCCTGGAGTCCAGGGACAGATACGCAGTATTTT,TRBJ2-3,.,TRBV30,.
CASSQVLTSATGADTQYF,TGCGCCAGCAGCCAAGTACTAACGTCCGCGACAGGGGCAGATACGCAGTATTTT,TRBJ2-3,medium-sized,TRBV4-1,TRBD1
CASSLDVILNTEAFF,TGTGCCAGCAGCCTCGACGTTATATTGAACACTGAAGCTTTCTTT,TRBJ1-1,.,TRBV11-3,.
CASRTPGQLYGYTF,TGTGCCAGCCGGACCCCGGGACAGCTCTATGGCTACACCTTC,TRBJ1-2,.,TRBV11-3,TRBD1
CASSTGQGNTEAFF,TGTGCCAGCAGCACCGGACAGGGGAACACTGAAGCTTTCTTT,TRBJ1-1,medium-sized,TRBV11-3,TRBD1
CASSSGTGGQEQYF,TGTGCCAGCAGCTCGGGGACAGGGGGGCAGGAGCAGTACTTC,TRBJ2-7,.,TRBV11-3,TRBD1
CASSFGLAGETQYF,TGTGCCAGCAGTTTCGGACTAGCGGGAGAGACCCAGTACTTC,TRBJ2-5,.,TRBV6-8,TRBD2
CASSLAQGGAGELFF,TGCGCCAGCAGCTTGGCCCAGGGCGGAGCCGGGGAGCTGTTTTTT,TRBJ2-2,.,TRBV5-1,.
CASSTAGTAGNEQFF,TGTGCCAGTAGTACCGCCGGGACAGCGGGCAATGAGCAGTTCTTC,TRBJ2-1,.,TRBV19,.
CASSYPGTSNEQYF,TGCGCCAGCAGCTATCCCGGGACCTCAAACGAGCAGTACTTC,TRBJ2-7,once,TRBV5-1,.
CATSREDSYNEQFF,TGTGCCACCAGCAGAGAGGACTCCTACAATGAGCAGTTCTTC,TRBJ2-1,.,TRBV15,.
CASTPLDSSGNTIYF,TGTGCCAGCACCCCACTCGACAGCTCTGGAAACACCATATATTTT,TRBJ1-3,.,TRBV6-8,.
CASSEGTGLYGYTF,TGTGCCAGCAGTGAAGGGACAGGGCTCTATGGCTACACCTTC,TRBJ1-2,.,TRBV6-1,TRBD1
CASSVSGQGASGNTIYF,TGTGCCAGCAGCGTATCCGGACAGGGGGCCTCTGGAAACACCATATATTTT,TRBJ1-3,few,TRBV9,TRBD1
CASSPPPGQGGQPQHF,TGTGCCAGCTCACCACCGCCGGGACAGGGGGGTCAGCCCCAGCATTTT,TRBJ1-5,few,TRBV18,TRBD1
CASSSFQGGPLNEQFF,TGCGCCAGCAGCTCCTTCCAGGGTGGACCACTTAATGAGCAGTTCTTC,TRBJ2-1,.,TRBV5-1,.
CASSWGQGNTGELFF,TGCGCCAGCAGCTGGGGACAGGGGAACACCGGGGAGCTGTTTTTT,TRBJ2-2,.,TRBV5-1,TRBD1
CASRPSGGNQPQHF,TGTGCCAGTAGGCCATCAGGGGGCAATCAGCCCCAGCATTTT,TRBJ1-5,.,TRBV19,.
CASSQHIHPQLDYEQYF,TGTGCCAGCAGCCAACATATACACCCTCAGCTTGACTACGAGCAGTACTTC,TRBJ2-7,.,TRBV14,.
CASSLRDMNTEAFF,TGTGCCAGCTCACTTAGAGACATGAACACTGAAGCTTTCTTT,TRBJ1-1,.,TRBV18,.
CASSDGINYGYTF,TGTGCCAGCAGTGACGGAATTAACTATGGCTACACCTTC,TRBJ1-2,few,TRBV2,.
CASSLSQIGAGELFF,TGTGCCAGCAGTTTAAGCCAGATCGGCGCCGGGGAGCTGTTTTTT,TRBJ2-2,hyperexpanded,TRBV28,.
CASSSGVTTEAFF,TGTGCCAGCAGTTCGGGGGTGACCACTGAAGCTTTCTTT,TRBJ1-1,few,TRBV28,.
CASSIGGYSYEQYF,TGTGCCAGTAGTATAGGGGGCTATTCCTACGAGCAGTACTTC,TRBJ2-7,.,TRBV19,.
CASTPRGGGAITYEQYF,TGTGCCAGCACCCCACGGGGTGGGGGGGCGATCACCTACGAGCAGTACTTC,TRBJ2-7,medium-sized,TRBV11-3,.
CASSPGRGYGYTF,TGTGCCAGCTCACCAGGCAGAGGCTATGGCTACACCTTC,TRBJ1-2,.,TRBV18,.
CASRPRQGGSYNEQFF,TGTGCCAGCAGACCCCGACAGGGCGGCTCCTACAATGAGCAGTTCTTC,TRBJ2-1,few,TRBV28,TRBD1
CASSVLEGGSGNTIYF,TGTGCCAGCAGCGTTCTAGAAGGGGGCTCTGGAAACACCATATATTTT,TRBJ1-3,.,TRBV9,.